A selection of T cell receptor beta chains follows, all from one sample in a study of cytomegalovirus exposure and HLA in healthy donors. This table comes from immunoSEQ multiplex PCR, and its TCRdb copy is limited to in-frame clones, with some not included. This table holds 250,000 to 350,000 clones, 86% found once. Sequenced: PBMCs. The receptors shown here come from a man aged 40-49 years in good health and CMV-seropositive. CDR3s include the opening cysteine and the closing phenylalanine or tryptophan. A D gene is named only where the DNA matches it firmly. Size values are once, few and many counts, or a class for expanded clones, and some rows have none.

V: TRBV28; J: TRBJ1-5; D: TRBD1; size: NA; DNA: TGTGCCAGCAGACCGACCGGGACAGGACGTCGCAATCAGCCCCAGCATTTT; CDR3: CASRPTGTGRRNQPQHF
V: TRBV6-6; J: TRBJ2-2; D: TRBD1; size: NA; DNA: TGTGCCAGCAGTTATTCCGGGACAGGGAGAGGCGGGGAGCTGTTTTTT; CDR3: CASSYSGTGRGGELFF
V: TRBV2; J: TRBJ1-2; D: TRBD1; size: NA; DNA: TGTGCCAGCAGTTCTACCCTGACAGGGACGGCTGGCTACACCTTC; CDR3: CASSSTLTGTAGYTF
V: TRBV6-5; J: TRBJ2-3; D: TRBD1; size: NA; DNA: TGTGCCAGCAGCCTGACAGGGGGCGCCACAGATACGCAGTATTTT; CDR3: CASSLTGGATDTQYF
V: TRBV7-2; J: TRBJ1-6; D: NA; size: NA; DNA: TGTGCCAGCAGCTTAGGGCTCTGGGGCACTTCACCCCTCCACTTT; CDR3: CASSLGLWGTSPLHF
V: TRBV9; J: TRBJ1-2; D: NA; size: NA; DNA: TGTGCCAGCAGCGTAGGGGGCGGGAGGCGAGCCGCTAACTATGGCTACACCTTC; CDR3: CASSVGGGRRAANYGYTF
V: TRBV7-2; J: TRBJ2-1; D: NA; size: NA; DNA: TGTGCCAGCAGCTCCGCCGGGACAAGGGAGCAGTTCTTC; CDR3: CASSSAGTREQFF
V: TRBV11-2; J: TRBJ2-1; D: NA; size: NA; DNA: TGTGCCAGCAGAAGGTGGGGGGACAATGAGCAGTTCTTC; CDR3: CASRRWGDNEQFF
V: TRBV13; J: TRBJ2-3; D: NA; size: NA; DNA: TGTGCCAGCAGCTTTGGGGGGAGCACAGATACGCAGTATTTT; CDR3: CASSFGGSTDTQYF
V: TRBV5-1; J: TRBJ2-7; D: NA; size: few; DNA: TGCGCCAGCAGCTTGGACGGAGATTACGAGCAGTACTTC; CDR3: CASSLDGDYEQYF
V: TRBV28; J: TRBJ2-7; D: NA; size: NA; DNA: TGTGCCAGCAGTTTATGGGCAGGGCGTACCTACGAGCAGTACTTC; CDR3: CASSLWAGRTYEQYF
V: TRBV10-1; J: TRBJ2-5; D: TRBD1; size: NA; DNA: TGCGCCAGCAGCCGGACAGGGCAAGAGACCCAGTACTTC; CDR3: CASSRTGQETQYF
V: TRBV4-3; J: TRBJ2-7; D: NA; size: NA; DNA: TGCGCCAGCAGCCAAGGGGCTAGCGCCCCGGCCGAGCAGTACTTC; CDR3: CASSQGASAPAEQYF
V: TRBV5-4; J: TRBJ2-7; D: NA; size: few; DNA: TGTGCCAGCAGCCACGGACAGGGAGGGGTGGTCTACGAGCAGTACTTC; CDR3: CASSHGQGGVVYEQYF
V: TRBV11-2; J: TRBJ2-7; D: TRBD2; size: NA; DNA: TGTGCCAGCAGCACGGGACTAGCGGGAATCTACGAGCAGTACTTC; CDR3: CASSTGLAGIYEQYF
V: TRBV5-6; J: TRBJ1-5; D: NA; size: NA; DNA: TGTGCCAGCAGCTTGGGGGCAGGGTCCGAAGATAATCAGCCCCAGCATTTT; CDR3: CASSLGAGSEDNQPQHF
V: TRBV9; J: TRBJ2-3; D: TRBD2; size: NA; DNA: TGTGCCAGCAGCGGAGGGGCTAGCGGATACACAGATACGCAGTATTTT; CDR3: CASSGGASGYTDTQYF
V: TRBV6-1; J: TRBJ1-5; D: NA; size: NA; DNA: TGTGCCAGCAGAAGGGGAACGGATCAGCCCCAGCATTTT; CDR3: CASRRGTDQPQHF
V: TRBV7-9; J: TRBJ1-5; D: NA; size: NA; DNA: TGTGCCAGCAGCCCTAATAGCAATCAGCCCCAGCATTTT; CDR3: CASSPNSNQPQHF
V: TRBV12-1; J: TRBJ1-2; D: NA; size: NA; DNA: TGTGCCATCGTACGATTTTTTGCCCGCCAGGACAAGGGGAACTATGGCTACACCTTC; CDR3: CAIVRFFARQDKGNYGYTF
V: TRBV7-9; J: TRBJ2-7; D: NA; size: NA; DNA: TGTGCCAGCAGCCCGGAGAGTTCCCTCTACGAGCAGTACTTC; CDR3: CASSPESSLYEQYF
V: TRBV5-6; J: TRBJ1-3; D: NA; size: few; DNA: TGTGCCAGCAGCTGGCAGGTATCCGGAAACACCATATATTTT; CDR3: CASSWQVSGNTIYF
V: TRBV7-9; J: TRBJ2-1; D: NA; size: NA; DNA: TGTGCCAGCAGCTTATTACCCGGGGGCTACAATGAGCAGTTCTTC; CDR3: CASSLLPGGYNEQFF
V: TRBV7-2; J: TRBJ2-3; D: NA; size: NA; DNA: TGTGCCAGCAGCCCGGGATTTACCACAGATACGCAGTATTTT; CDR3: CASSPGFTTDTQYF
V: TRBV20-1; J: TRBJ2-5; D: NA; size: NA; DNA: TGCAGTGCCTCGGTCCGTGAGACCCAGTACTTC; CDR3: CSASVRETQYF
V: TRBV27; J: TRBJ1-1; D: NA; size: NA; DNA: TGTGCCAGCAGGCCCCTGGGCAGGAACACTGAAGCTTTCTTT; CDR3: CASRPLGRNTEAFF
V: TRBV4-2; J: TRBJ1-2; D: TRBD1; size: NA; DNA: TGTGCCAGCAGCCCCGGACAGGGAGGTAACTATGGCTACACCTTC; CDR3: CASSPGQGGNYGYTF
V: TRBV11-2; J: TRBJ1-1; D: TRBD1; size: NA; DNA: TGTGCCACAGGGGACAGGGAAGGTTCTTGGGACACTGAAGCTTTCTTT; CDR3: CATGDREGSWDTEAFF
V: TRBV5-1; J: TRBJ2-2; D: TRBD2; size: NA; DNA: TGCGCCAGCAGCTTACTGCCTAGCGGGGGGTACACCGGGGAGCTGTTTTTT; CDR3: CASSLLPSGGYTGELFF
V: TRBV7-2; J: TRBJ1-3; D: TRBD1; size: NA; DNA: TGTGCCAGCAGCGCCGGGACAGACGGAAACACCATATATTTT; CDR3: CASSAGTDGNTIYF
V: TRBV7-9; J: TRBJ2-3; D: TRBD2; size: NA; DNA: TGTGCCAGCAGCCGGACTAGCGGGAGTACAGATACGCAGTATTTT; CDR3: CASSRTSGSTDTQYF
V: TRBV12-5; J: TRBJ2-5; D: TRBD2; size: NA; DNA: TGTGCTAGTGGCCTTTCCGGGGGGATTATGGGCGAAGAGACCCAGTACTTC; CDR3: CASGLSGGIMGEETQYF
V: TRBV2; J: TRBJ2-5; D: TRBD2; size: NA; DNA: TGTGCCAGCAGTGAAGTTCTAGCGGGAGTGCAAGAGACCCAGTACTTC; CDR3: CASSEVLAGVQETQYF
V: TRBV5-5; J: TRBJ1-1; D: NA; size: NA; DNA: TGTGCCAGCAGCTTGGAGGGGGGGGACACTGAAGCTTTCTTT; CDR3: CASSLEGGDTEAFF
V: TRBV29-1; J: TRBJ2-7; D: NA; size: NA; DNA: TGCAGCACGACAGACGGCTCCTACGAGCAGTACTTC; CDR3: CSTTDGSYEQYF
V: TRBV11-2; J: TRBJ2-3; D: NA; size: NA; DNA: TGTGCCAGCAGCTTATCTGGGGGAGGAGATACGCAGTATTTT; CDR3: CASSLSGGGDTQYF
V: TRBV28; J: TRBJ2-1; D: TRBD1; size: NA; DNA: TGTGCCAGCAGTTCCACCGGGACAGGGAACAACAATGAGCAGTTCTTC; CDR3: CASSSTGTGNNNEQFF
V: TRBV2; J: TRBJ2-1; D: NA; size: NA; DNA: TGTGCCAGCAGTGACCTGTTGGCCCCCCCCTACAATGAGCAGTTCTTC; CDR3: CASSDLLAPPYNEQFF
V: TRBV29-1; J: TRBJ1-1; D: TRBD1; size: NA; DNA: TGCAGCGTGAGGGACAGGGGAAGCGGCACTGAAGCTTTCTTT; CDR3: CSVRDRGSGTEAFF
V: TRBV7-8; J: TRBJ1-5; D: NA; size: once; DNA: TGTGCCAGCAGCTTAGGGAGGCGGCAGCCCCAGCATTTT; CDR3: CASSLGRRQPQHF
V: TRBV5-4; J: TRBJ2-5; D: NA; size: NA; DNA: TGTGCCAGCAGCTTGTCGCGGGGGCGAGAGACCCAGTACTTC; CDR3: CASSLSRGRETQYF
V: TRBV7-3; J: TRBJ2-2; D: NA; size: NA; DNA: TGTGCCAGCAGCTTAAGCGACGCCAGGGTGTCCGGGGAGCTGTTTTTT; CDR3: CASSLSDARVSGELFF
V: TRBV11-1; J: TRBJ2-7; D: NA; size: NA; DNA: TGTGCCAGCAGCCTACCTCCCCGCTACAGCTACTACGAGCAGTACTTC; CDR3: CASSLPPRYSYYEQYF
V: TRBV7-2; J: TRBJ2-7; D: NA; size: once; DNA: TGTGCCAGCAGCTTAATCTCCGGGGGAGACATTTCGGACGAGCAGTACTTC; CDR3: CASSLISGGDISDEQYF